This note documents a single T cell receptor beta chain sequence. Germline V gene data show CDR1 as MNHEY and CDR2 as SVGAGI. The CDR3 is 15 residues long. The data were taken from a study of monozygotic twins with inflammatory bowel disease. Using the 5' RACE reads, TCRdb records one entry per CDR3 protein without DNA. Here the sample table reports just over 300,000 distinct CDR3 sequences. Material for sequencing was blood. The clonotype originates from a human donor with ulcerative colitis or Crohn's disease, or a healthy co-twin of an affected twin (not recorded which). The rearrangement links TRBV6-5 to TRBJ2-3; TCRdb proposes TRBD2, but this gene call is untestable without DNA. The CDR3 loop reads CASSSPSGPTDTQYF.